Below are 13 T cell receptor beta chains sequenced from a single sample in a study of OX40 agonist ivuxolimab in advanced cancers. Sequenced by immunoSEQ multiplex PCR; TCRdb stores in-frame clones only, minus some. The sample contains some 21,000 clones, around nine tenths of which appear only once. The source material was CD4+ or CD8+ T cells sorted from blood, sampled in a trial of the OX40 agonist ivuxolimab. These receptors were taken from an adult with an advanced solid tumor such as melanoma, head and neck, liver or kidney cancer.

This chain joins TRBV5-1 and TRBJ2-4, with TRBD2 matching 11 bases. V lost 0 bases to trimming and J lost 8 bases; unmatched junction nucleotides: 7. In germline, CDR1 is SGHRS, CDR2 YFSETQ. This CDR3 region has 16 residues. The CDR3 sequence: CASSLALAGGVDIQYF. The CDR3 DNA follows: TGCGCCAGCAGCTTGGCCCTAGCGGGGGGAGTGGACATTCAGTACTTC. Full variable domain (remainder filled in from reference TRBV5-1 and TRBJ2-4): KAGVTQTPRYLIKTRGQQVTLSCSPISGHRSVSWYQQTPGQGLQFLFEYFSETQRNKGNFPGRFSGRQFSNSRSEMNVSTLELGDSALYLCASSLALAGGVDIQYFGAGTRLSVL.

V usage is TRBV4-2 and J usage is TRBJ1-3; perhaps TRBD1 as D (5 bases). This CDR3 is built from 15 residues. The V gene lost 2 bases and the J gene lost 2 bases, with 10 bases spanning the gap. CDR1 and CDR2 (germline): LGHNA, YNFKEQ. The CDR3 loop is CASSQLRGTGNTIYF. The CDR3 nucleotides are TGTGCCAGCAGCCAATTACGGGGGACTGGAAACACCATATATTTT.

The gene calls are TRBV9 and TRBJ1-5, with D perhaps matching TRBD1 (6 bases). Germline CDR1 reads SGDLS; CDR2 reads YYNGEE. The V end lost 7 bases, the J end lost 4 bases, and 15 bases lay between the germline ends. CDR3 size: 14 residues. The CDR3 DNA reads TGTGCCAGCGGAGGGGGGCTAGGGAATCAGCCCCAGCATTTT. Protein product: CASGGGLGNQPQHF.

The rearrangement links TRBV9 to TRBJ1-2; D gene unclear. V was cut by 0 bases and J by 1 base, with 7 bases left in between. Per the germline V gene, CDR1 is SGDLS and CDR2 is YYNGEE. This CDR3 has 14 residues. For the CDR3, the DNA is TGTGCCAGCAGCGTAGGGGAGGATAACTATGGCTACACCTTC. Translated, it gives CASSVGEDNYGYTF.

The gene calls are TRBV9 and TRBJ2-3; possibly TRBD1 or TRBD2 for D (5 bases each). Germline V lookup: CDR1 SGDLS, CDR2 YYNGEE. The CDR3 has 12 residues. With 4 bases removed from V and 8 bases from J, the gap between germline ends came to 11 bases. In DNA, the CDR3 is TGTGCCAGCAGCCCCCCTGGGGGTACGCAGTATTTT. Amino acid sequence: CASSPPGGTQYF. The variable domain in full, completed from reference TRBV9 and TRBJ2-3, reads DSGVTQTPKHLITATGQRVTLRCSPRSGDLSVYWYQQSLDQGLQFLIQYYNGEERAKGNILERFSAQQFPDLHSELNLSSLELGDSALYFCASSPPGGTQYFGPGTRLTVL.

This clone was recorded only once. The J gene is TRBJ2-1, the V gene TRBV15, with D maybe TRBD1 (8 bases). Germline CDR1 LNHNV, CDR2 YYDKDF (reference sequence). The CDR3 covers 16 residues. V lost 5 bases to trimming and J lost 4 bases, with 18 bases between them. The chain's CDR3 is CATSWTTGGVYNEQFF. CDR3 DNA sequence: TGTGCCACCAGCTGGACTACAGGGGGGGTATACAATGAGCAGTTCTTC.

This sequence joins TRBV27 and TRBJ1-1; possible D gene TRBD1, 5 bases. Germline assignment: CDR1 MNHEY and CDR2 SMNVEV (reference sequence). The germline V and J ends were trimmed by 2 bases and 2 bases, with 6 bases remaining between them. CDR3 length: 13 residues. The CDR3 nucleotides are TGTGCCAGCAGTTTAGGGGCTAACACTGAAGCTTTCTTT. Translation: CASSLGANTEAFF.

The V and J genes are TRBV27 and TRBJ2-1; possible D gene TRBD1, 6 bases. In germline, CDR1 is MNHEY, CDR2 SMNVEV (reference sequence). The CDR3 contains 16 residues. V was shortened by 3 bases and J by 3 bases, with 15 bases between the two germline ends. The CDR3 loop is CASSLGLGGFYNEQFF. The CDR3 DNA follows: TGTGCCAGCAGTTTGGGTCTAGGGGGATTCTACAATGAGCAGTTCTTC.

V is TRBV4-1 and J is TRBJ2-7; D uncertain. CDR1 is MGHRA and CDR2 is YSYEKL in the germline V gene. V dropped 4 bases and J dropped 7 bases, with 8 bases sitting between them. The CDR3 length is 11 residues. Here the CDR3 DNA reads TGCGCCAGCAGCCGAGCAGGAGAGCAGTACTTC. Protein product: CASSRAGEQYF.

This clone has a handful of counts. The gene calls are TRBV27 and TRBJ2-3; no reliable D call. V was pared by 3 bases and J by 0 bases, with 7 bases between. The CDR3 has 14 residues. Germline-derived CDR1 and CDR2 are MNHEY and SMNVEV (reference sequence). CDR3 loop: CASSFHPSTDTQYF. The CDR3 bases are TGTGCCAGCAGTTTCCACCCTAGCACAGATACGCAGTATTTT.

This CDR3 is CASTAGPSDVLTF. The CDR3, as DNA: TGTGCCAGCACTGCCGGGCCTTCGGATGTCCTGACTTTC. V usage is TRBV7-9 and J usage is TRBJ2-6; the D is unclear. From germline, CDR1 is SEHNR and CDR2 FQNEAQ (reference sequence). V lost 7 bases and J 13 bases, leaving 17 bases between the germline ends. The CDR3 covers 13 residues.

The chain carries TRBV7-9 and TRBJ2-5, with TRBD1 as a possible D gene (5 bases). The J call may be incorrect, as the DNA end agrees better with TRBJ2-7. Germline-derived CDR1 and CDR2 are SEHNR and FQNEAQ (reference sequence). The CDR3 covers 17 residues. CDR3 sequence (DNA): TGTGCCAGCAGCTTAGGACCTTCAGGGAATTATTTTTACGAGCAGTACTTC. Translated, it gives CASSLGPSGNYFYEQYF.

This chain joins TRBV7-9 and TRBJ1-1; D remains ambiguous. This CDR3 contains 12 residues. Looked up from germline, CDR1 is SEHNR and CDR2 is FQNEAQ (reference sequence). The V and J ends lost 6 bases and 4 bases respectively, with 9 bases between them. The CDR3 coding sequence is TGTGCCAGCAGGGGAGAAGGCACTGAAGCTTTCTTT. Its translation: CASRGEGTEAFF.